The TCR beta chain described here comes from a study of cytomegalovirus exposure and HLA in healthy donors. Study results and caveats: Association with HLA alleles at 0.05 false discovery rate was found for about 17,000 TCR beta sequences in a later analysis.

Vbeta (60) and Jbeta (13) primers were used in the PCR. Assay used: immunoSEQ multiplex PCR; TCRdb lists only in-frame clones, some missing. The repertoire holds over 95,000 clones, with about 61% as singletons. The CDR3 covers 16 residues. The V and J ends lost 1 base and 2 bases respectively, with 12 bases between them. Germline V CDR1 and CDR2: SGHTA, FQGNSA. This clone has more than one count but fewer than ten. Its antigen is not identified. V usage is TRBV7-2 and J usage is TRBJ1-5, with D unresolved. The sequencing sample was made of PBMCs. The clonotype comes from a man between 18 and 35 years old in good health and CMV-seropositive. CDR3 coding DNA: TGTGCCAGCAGCTTAGAAGGTCAGAGGGGCAATCAGCCCCAGCATTTT. This codes for CASSLEGQRGNQPQHF.